These 17 T cell receptor beta chains originate from one sample sequenced in a study of CD8+CD57+ T cells in acquired aplastic anemia. The TCR beta profiling, which covered VDJ combination and CDR3 sequence, was carried out using genomic DNA as the template. TCRdb redid the calling of the reads with MiXCR, one entry per CDR3 protein. The profile shows just over 400,000 distinct CDR3 sequences, about two thirds of them singletons. What was sequenced was sorted CD4+, CD8+, or CD8+CD57+ T cells (not recorded which) from PBMCs. These receptors were taken from a human donor in good health, serving as a control.

In this sample, this clonotype turned up many times. V is TRBV9 and J is TRBJ1-1; tentatively, D is TRBD1 (6 bases). Germline V gene sequence: CDR1 SGDLS, CDR2 YYNGEE. V lost 4 bases, J lost 4 bases, and 20 bases lay in between. The CDR3 sequence is 16 residues long. The CDR3 sequence is CASSYLSRGVVTEAFF. DNA for the CDR3: TGTGCCAGCAGCTACCTCAGCAGGGGTGTTGTCACTGAAGCTTTCTTT.

Comment on this clonotype: This CDR3 fails to terminate in the conserved phenylalanine or tryptophan, so it likely reflects a read error. No DNA is shown, since the ends of the CDR3 on it are uncertain; the CDR3 is the one TCRdb lists. V gene TRBV15 combines with J gene TRBJ1-2. The CDR3 is 17 residues long, counting both termini. The germline V gene encodes CDR1 LNHNV and CDR2 YYDKDF (reference sequence). CDR3 loop: CATSRDGPANYGYTFAS.

This clonotype was observed at least ten times. This chain uses TRBV10-1 with TRBJ1-1; D gene uncertain. Germline V CDR1 and CDR2: WNHNN, SYGVQD (reference sequence). V shed 6 bases and J shed 8 bases, with 1 base lying between them. This CDR3 has 8 amino acids. CDR3 nucleotide sequence: TGCGCCAGCAGCGAAGCTTTCTTT. Translated, it gives CASSEAFF.

The CDR3 sequence is CASSPQQYF. For the CDR3, the DNA is TGTGCCAGCAGCCCCCAGCAGTACTTC. The gene calls are TRBV12-3 or TRBV12-4 and TRBJ2-7; D call uncertain. Trimming removed 6 bases from V and 8 bases from J, with 5 bases in between. There are 9 residues in the CDR3.

Only a few counts were recorded for this clonotype. This chain links TRBV7-6 with TRBJ1-1; D may be TRBD1 (5 bases). CDR3 size: 12 residues. Trimming left V 4 bases short and J 8 bases short, with 11 bases between. Germline CDR1 reads SGHVS; CDR2 reads FNYEAQ. The CDR3, as DNA: TGTGCCAGCAGCTCCGGGACGGGAGAAGCTTTCTTT. Translating it yields CASSSGTGEAFF.

This chain connects TRBV7-3 to TRBJ1-5, with TRBD1 as a possible D gene (5 bases). The CDR3 has 13 amino acids. Germline assignment: CDR1 SGHTA and CDR2 FQGTGA. The V gene lost 6 bases and the J gene lost 11 bases, with 17 bases spanning the gap. CDR3 region: CASRLRGGQTQHF. CDR3 DNA sequence: TGTGCCAGCAGGCTGAGGGGAGGGCAGACCCAGCATTTT.

A single count supports this clonotype. The V call is TRBV5-1, the J call TRBJ2-7, with D perhaps matching TRBD1 (6 bases). Trimming cost V 4 bases and J 2 bases, with 19 bases left between them. CDR3 length equals 16 residues. Germline assignment: CDR1 SGHRS and CDR2 YFSETQ. As DNA, the CDR3 is TGCGCCAGCAGCCTCGCTTCGCAGGGGCCCACCTACGAGCAGTACTTC. Protein product: CASSLASQGPTYEQYF.

This clonotype was recorded many times. The chain links TRBV5-1 to TRBJ1-1; D is undetermined. The CDR3 is 15 amino acids. Germline CDR1 reads SGHRS; CDR2 reads YFSETQ. V dropped 0 bases and J dropped 0 bases, with 9 bases sitting between them. CDR3 in DNA: TGCGCCAGCAGCTTGGTGGGCAGGATGAACACTGAAGCTTTCTTT. Its translation: CASSLVGRMNTEAFF.

The genes are TRBV5-8 and TRBJ2-5; the match to TRBD2 covers 9 bases. The germline V gene has CDR1 SGHTS and CDR2 YDEGEE. This CDR3 has 14 amino acids. Germline trimming cut 4 bases from V and 5 bases from J; bases unmatched to any gene: 6. In DNA form, the CDR3 reads TGTGCCAGCAGCAACGGGCTAGCGGGGGAGACCCAGTACTTC. As protein: CASSNGLAGETQYF.

Comment on this clonotype: The junction departs from germline at one end; a sequencing error may be responsible. This chain connects TRBV15 to TRBJ2-5; D possibly corresponds to TRBD2 (5 bases). In germline, CDR1 is LNHNV, CDR2 YYDKDF (reference sequence). The CDR3 contains 15 residues. The CDR3 sequence: CFTICEGSLGETQYF. DNA for the CDR3: TGCTTCACCATCTGCGAAGGGAGCCTGGGGGAGACCCAGTACTTC.

The chain has TRBV20-1 and TRBJ2-3, with D unresolved. The CDR3 is 14 amino acids. Trimming removed 5 bases at V and 7 bases at J, with 19 bases between. Germline V lookup: CDR1 DFQATT, CDR2 SNEGSKA (reference sequence). This CDR3 is CSALPALAKNTQYF. CDR3 DNA: TGCAGTGCTCTCCCCGCCTTAGCCAAAAATACGCAGTATTTT.

This clonotype was seen a few times. A much larger clone is a single base away; this may be a read error. The rearrangement joins TRBV7-6 to TRBJ2-5, with TRBD1 matching 10 bases. The CDR3 spans 17 residues. CDR1 and CDR2 (germline): SGHVS, FNYEAQ. DNA for the CDR3: TGTGCCAGCAGCCCGGCCAGGGGACAGGGGATCCAAGGGACCCAGTACTTC. This gives the protein CASSPARGQGIQGTQYF.

This clonotype was counted ten times or more. The chain is built from TRBV20-1 and TRBJ1-2; D is undetermined. Trimming shortened V by 3 bases and J by 0 bases, and 8 bases separated the two germline ends. The CDR3 consists of 13 residues. Germline CDR1 is DFQATT and CDR2 is SNEGSKA (reference sequence). The DNA of the CDR3 is TGCAGTGCTAGTAATCCAGCTAACTATGGCTACACCTTC. As protein: CSASNPANYGYTF.

Details on this clonotype: As the CDR3 is not closed by the conserved phenylalanine or tryptophan, this likely results from a read error. No DNA is shown, since the ends of the CDR3 on it are uncertain; the CDR3 is the one TCRdb lists. CDR3 sequence: CASSATGGMEHEL. The chain is built from TRBV7-9 and TRBJ2-7; the table names TRBD2, a call not compared with the DNA. CDR1 and CDR2 from the germline V gene are SEHNR and FQNEAQ (reference sequence). The CDR3 has 13 residues if both end residues are counted.

The J gene is TRBJ2-1, the V gene TRBV7-6; 10 bases line up with TRBD2. The germline CDR1 and CDR2 sequences are SGHVS and FNYEAQ. The CDR3 contains 16 residues. With V trimmed by 6 bases and J by 10 bases, 15 bases remained unmatched. The CDR3 spells CASSFVYASGGDEQFF. The CDR3 region has the DNA TGTGCCAGCAGTTTCGTGTACGCGAGCGGGGGGGACGAGCAGTTCTTC.

This chain connects TRBV7-2 to TRBJ2-7; D gene ambiguous. Germline V lookup: CDR1 SGHTA, CDR2 FQGNSA. The V gene lost 9 bases and the J gene lost 5 bases, with 26 bases spanning the gap. This CDR3 spans 16 amino acids. The DNA of the CDR3 is TGTGCCAGTAGTAATGGGCGGCGGTCCCTTCTGGACGAGCAGTACTTC. Its protein product is CASSNGRRSLLDEQYF.

A single count supports this clonotype. The CDR3 does not close with the conserved phenylalanine or tryptophan, likely indicating a read error. The DNA is omitted, as the CDR3 cannot be located on it reliably, and the CDR3 follows TCRdb's listing. V gene TRBV7-3 combines with J gene TRBJ1-1; the table's D call, TRBD1, was not checked against the DNA. Germline CDR1 SGHTA, CDR2 FQGTGA. The CDR3 length equals 13 residues, ends included. The CDR3 reads CASSQTAGPDTVQ.